This T cell receptor beta chain is from a study of T-cell reconstitution after alpha-beta-depleted transplantation in children. General observations from the study: Some patients' high day-60 TCRbeta diversity was traced to surviving recipient T cells and thymic progenitors. Newly made T cells mostly supplied T-cell counts and diversity one year after transplant. It was reported that alpha-beta T cells came from several hundred expanded graft clones (about two months after transplant).

The CDR3 length is 13 residues. Germline-derived CDR1 and CDR2 are SGHKS and YYEKEE (reference sequence). V lost 2 bases and J 2 bases, leaving 7 bases between the germline ends. The library targeted TCRbeta and was prepared with unique molecular identifiers. TCRdb itself ran the PCR reads through MiXCR, one entry per CDR3 protein. The sample includes 450,000 to 550,000 distinct CDR3 sequences, approximately 10% of them seen just once. For this clonotype: Its target is unknown.

The chain is built from TRBV5-5 and TRBJ2-5, with D unclear. This clonotype was obtained from a female patient between 2 and 10 years old who had a stem cell transplant for aplastic anemia, so the T cells may come from the graft donor. The material was PBMCs, mostly from graft donor cells, obtained 180 days after TCRalphabeta/CD19-depleted stem cell transplant. In nucleotides, the CDR3 is TGTGCCAGCAGCTTTTCGATGCAAGAGACCCAGTACTTC. It specifies CASSFSMQETQYF.